This T cell receptor beta chain was sequenced in a study of blood T cells in healthy people across ages. The authors ran a second PCR of roughly 6 to 12 cycles using a sample-barcoded 5' primer and a J-beta primer mix. TCRdb re-analysed the 5' RACE reads in MiXCR, keeping a single row per CDR3 protein. The profile shows fewer than 1.5 million distinct CDR3 sequences, 42% of them singletons. Trimming left V 6 bases short and J 4 bases short, with 13 bases between. Per the germline V gene, CDR1 is MNHNY and CDR2 is SVGAGI (reference sequence). The length of the CDR3 is 13 residues. Sequenced input: blood. The rearrangement joins TRBV6-6 to TRBJ2-7, with D perhaps matching TRBD2 (6 bases). The TCR originated in a woman aged 18-29 years in good health. CDR3 sequence: CASSRAGRYEQYF. In nucleotides, the CDR3 is TGTGCCAGCAGCAGGGCAGGGAGGTACGAGCAGTACTTC.